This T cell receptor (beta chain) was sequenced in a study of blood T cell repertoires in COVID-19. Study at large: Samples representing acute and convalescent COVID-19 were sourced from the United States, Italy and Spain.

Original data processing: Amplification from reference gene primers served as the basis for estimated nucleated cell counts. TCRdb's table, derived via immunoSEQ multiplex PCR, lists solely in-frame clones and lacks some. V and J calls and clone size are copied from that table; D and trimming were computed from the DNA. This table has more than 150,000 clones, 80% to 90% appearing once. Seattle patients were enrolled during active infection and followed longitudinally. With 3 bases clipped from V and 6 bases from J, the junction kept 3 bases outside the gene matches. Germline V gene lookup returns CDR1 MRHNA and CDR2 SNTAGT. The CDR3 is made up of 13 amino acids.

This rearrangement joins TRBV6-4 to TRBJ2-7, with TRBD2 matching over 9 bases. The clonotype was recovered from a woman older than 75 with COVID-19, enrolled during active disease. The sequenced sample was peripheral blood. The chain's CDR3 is CASSELAGLEQYF. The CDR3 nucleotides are TGTGCCAGCAGTGAACTAGCGGGCCTCGAGCAGTACTTC.